This is a list of T cell receptor beta chains from one sample in a study of identical twins. TCRdb re-analysed the 5' RACE reads in MiXCR, keeping a single row per CDR3 protein. The sample holds about 490,000 distinct CDR3 sequences; about 15% are singletons and the top ten take roughly 0.44%. The sample was also reused in another study, on yellow fever vaccine responses in identical twins.

The sample comprised CD4+ T cells sorted from blood. Receptor source: a woman under 30 in good health. Both conserved end residues are part of each CDR3. Each record gives: J gene, V gene, CDR3 protein.

TRBJ2-1 | TRBV28 | CASSPTVLPYNEQFF
TRBJ2-1 | TRBV11-2 | CASSLVAGEFNEQFF
TRBJ2-1 | TRBV6-1 | CASSAALPGLAGGHSYNEQFF
TRBJ2-7 | TRBV29-1 | CSVEDSGTGGYEQYF
TRBJ1-1 | TRBV10-3 | CAISEMAGTVKNTEAFF
TRBJ2-7 | TRBV4-1 | CASSQVTTGGYEQYF
TRBJ2-2 | TRBV5-1 | CASSLPQGHTGELFF
TRBJ2-1 | TRBV27 | CASSLRPSGSYNEQFF
TRBJ2-7 | TRBV3-1 | CASSPRRDRVINEQYF
TRBJ2-7 | TRBV11-2 | CASSLDLLRTSYEQYF
TRBJ2-7 | TRBV5-1 | CASSPNRLSSYEQYF
TRBJ2-7 | TRBV20-1 | CSATPAVGSYEQYF
TRBJ1-1 | TRBV7-6 | CAIGRPGTEAFF
TRBJ2-3 | TRBV11-2 | CASSPQGDPQYF